This TCR beta chain was obtained from a study of long-term antiretroviral therapy in people with HIV. Looking at the study overall: Collection of the earliest samples took place about a decade ahead of the 2015 immediate-ART recommendation.

Investigators performed immunoSEQ version v3.0 at survey level. Using immunoSEQ multiplex PCR, the repertoire was profiled, and TCRdb retains in-frame clones only, with some absent. The sample records 24,000 or so clones, approximately 88% being singletons. On this clone itself: Its antigen remains unknown.

Overall study results and limits: Pre-ART clonal expansion yielded clones that dominated the repertoire at all time points. Despite increasing after ART, diversity remained lower than that of transplant donor controls. Narrower CDR3 length ranges marked HIV repertoires relative to controls.

The germline V gene encodes CDR1 LGHNA and CDR2 YSLEER. This CDR3 is 16 amino acids long. The V segment lost 1 base and the J segment 6 bases; nucleotides outside the gene matches: 6. This clonotype originated in a man between 25 and 39 years old with HIV. This chain joins TRBV4-3 and TRBJ2-3; 11 bases map to TRBD2. The sample here was unsorted PBMCs, taken just over 4.2 years after starting antiretroviral therapy. The CDR3 DNA sequence: TGCGCCAGCAGCCAAGCTACTAGCGGGAGTCGGGATACGCAGTATTTT. This gives the protein CASSQATSGSRDTQYF.